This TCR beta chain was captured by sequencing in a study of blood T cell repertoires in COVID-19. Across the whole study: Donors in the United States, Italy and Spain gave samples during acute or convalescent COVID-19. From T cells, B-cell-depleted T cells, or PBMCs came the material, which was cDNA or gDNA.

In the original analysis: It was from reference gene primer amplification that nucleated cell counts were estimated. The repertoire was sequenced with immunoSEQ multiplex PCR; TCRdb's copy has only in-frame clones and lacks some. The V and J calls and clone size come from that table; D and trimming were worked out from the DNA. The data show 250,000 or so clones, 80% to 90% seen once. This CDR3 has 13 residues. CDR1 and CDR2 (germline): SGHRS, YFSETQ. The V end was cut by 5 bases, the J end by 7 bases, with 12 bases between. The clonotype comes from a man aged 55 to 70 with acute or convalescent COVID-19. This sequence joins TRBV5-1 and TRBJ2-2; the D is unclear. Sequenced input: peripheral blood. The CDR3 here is CASRNYLLGELFF. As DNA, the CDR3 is TGCGCCAGCAGGAACTACCTGCTCGGGGAGCTGTTTTTT.